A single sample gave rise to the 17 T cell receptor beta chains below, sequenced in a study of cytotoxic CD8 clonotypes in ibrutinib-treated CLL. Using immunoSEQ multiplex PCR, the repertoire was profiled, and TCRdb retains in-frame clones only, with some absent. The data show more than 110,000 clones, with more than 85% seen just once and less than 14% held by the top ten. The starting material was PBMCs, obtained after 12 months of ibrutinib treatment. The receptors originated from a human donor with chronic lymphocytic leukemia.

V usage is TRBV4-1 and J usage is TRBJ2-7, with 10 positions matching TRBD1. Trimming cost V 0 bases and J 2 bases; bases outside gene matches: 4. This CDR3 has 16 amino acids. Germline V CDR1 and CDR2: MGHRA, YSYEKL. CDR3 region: CASSQENGQGAYEQYF. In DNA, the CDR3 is TGCGCCAGCAGCCAAGAGAACGGACAGGGGGCCTACGAGCAGTACTTC.

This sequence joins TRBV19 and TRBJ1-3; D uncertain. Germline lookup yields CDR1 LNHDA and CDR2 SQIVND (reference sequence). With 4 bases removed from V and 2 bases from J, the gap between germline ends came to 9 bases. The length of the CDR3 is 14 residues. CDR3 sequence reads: CASSKIGTGNTIYF. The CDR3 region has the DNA TGTGCCAGTAGTAAGATTGGGACTGGAAACACCATATATTTT. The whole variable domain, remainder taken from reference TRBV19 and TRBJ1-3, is DGGITQSPKYLFRKEGQNVTLSCEQNLNHDAMYWYRQDPGQGLRLIYYSQIVNDFQKGDIAEGYSVSREKKESFPLTVTSAQKNPTAFYLCASSKIGTGNTIYFGEGSWLTVV.

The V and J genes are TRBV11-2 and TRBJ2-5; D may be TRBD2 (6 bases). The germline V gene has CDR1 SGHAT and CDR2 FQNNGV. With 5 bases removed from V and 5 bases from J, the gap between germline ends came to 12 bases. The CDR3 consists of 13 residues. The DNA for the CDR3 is TGTGCCAGCAGCCCCCGGGAGTTTGAGACCCAGTACTTC. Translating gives CASSPREFETQYF.

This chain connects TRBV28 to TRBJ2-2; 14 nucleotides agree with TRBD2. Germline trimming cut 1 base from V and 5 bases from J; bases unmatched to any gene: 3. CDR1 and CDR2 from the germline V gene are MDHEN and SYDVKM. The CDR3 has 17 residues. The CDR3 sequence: CASSLSGLAGVTGELFF. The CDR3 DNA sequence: TGTGCCAGCAGTTTATCGGGACTAGCGGGAGTAACCGGGGAGCTGTTTTTT.

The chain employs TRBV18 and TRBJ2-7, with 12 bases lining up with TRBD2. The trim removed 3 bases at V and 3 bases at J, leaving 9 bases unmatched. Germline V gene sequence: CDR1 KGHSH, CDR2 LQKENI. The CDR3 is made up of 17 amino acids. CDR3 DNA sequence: TGTGCCAGCTCACCGCTAGCGGGAGGGCCGGCAAGCTACGAGCAGTACTTC. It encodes CASSPLAGGPASYEQYF.

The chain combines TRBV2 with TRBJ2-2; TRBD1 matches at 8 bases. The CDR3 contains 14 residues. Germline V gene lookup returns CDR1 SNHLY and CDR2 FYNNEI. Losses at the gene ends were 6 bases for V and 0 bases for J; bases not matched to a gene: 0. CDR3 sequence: CASSRGPNTGELFF. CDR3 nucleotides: TGTGCCAGCAGCAGGGGGCCGAACACCGGGGAGCTGTTTTTT.

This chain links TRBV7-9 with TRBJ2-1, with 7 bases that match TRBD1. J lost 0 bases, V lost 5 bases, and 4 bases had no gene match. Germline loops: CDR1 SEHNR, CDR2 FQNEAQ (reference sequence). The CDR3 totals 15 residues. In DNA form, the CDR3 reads TGTGCCAGCAGCGCGACAGGGTTCTCCTACAATGAGCAGTTCTTC. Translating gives CASSATGFSYNEQFF.

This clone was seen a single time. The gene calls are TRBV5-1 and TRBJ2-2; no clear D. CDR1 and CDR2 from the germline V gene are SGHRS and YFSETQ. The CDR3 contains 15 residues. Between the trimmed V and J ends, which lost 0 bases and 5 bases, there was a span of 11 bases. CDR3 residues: CASSLAGGETGELFF. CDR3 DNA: TGCGCCAGCAGCTTGGCGGGTGGTGAGACCGGGGAGCTGTTTTTT.

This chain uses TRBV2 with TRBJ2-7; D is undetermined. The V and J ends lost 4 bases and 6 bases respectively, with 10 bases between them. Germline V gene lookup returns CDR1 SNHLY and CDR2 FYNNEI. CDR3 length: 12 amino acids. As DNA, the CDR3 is TGTGCCAGCAGTGGGTCACTCGGCGAGCAGTACTTC. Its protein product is CASSGSLGEQYF.

CDR3 residues: CASTTRTSSYEQYF. The CDR3 DNA reads as TGTGCCAGCACAACTCGGACTAGCTCCTACGAGCAGTACTTC. The rearrangement uses TRBV28 and TRBJ2-7; 7 bases align to TRBD2. With V trimmed by 7 bases and J by 0 bases, 6 bases remained unmatched. Germline V gene lookup returns CDR1 MDHEN and CDR2 SYDVKM. This CDR3 is built from 14 residues.

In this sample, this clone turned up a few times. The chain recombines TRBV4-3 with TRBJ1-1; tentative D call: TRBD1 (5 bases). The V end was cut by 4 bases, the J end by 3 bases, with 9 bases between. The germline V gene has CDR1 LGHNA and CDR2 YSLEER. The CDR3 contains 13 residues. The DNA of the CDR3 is TGCGCCAGCAGCCCGCGGGGCCACACTGAAGCTTTCTTT. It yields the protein CASSPRGHTEAFF.

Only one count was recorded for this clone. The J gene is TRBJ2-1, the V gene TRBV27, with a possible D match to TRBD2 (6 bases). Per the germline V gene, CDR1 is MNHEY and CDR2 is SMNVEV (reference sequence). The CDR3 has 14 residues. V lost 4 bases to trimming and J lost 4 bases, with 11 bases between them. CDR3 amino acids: CASSWSSGYNEQFF. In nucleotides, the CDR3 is TGTGCCAGCAGTTGGAGTAGCGGTTACAATGAGCAGTTCTTC.

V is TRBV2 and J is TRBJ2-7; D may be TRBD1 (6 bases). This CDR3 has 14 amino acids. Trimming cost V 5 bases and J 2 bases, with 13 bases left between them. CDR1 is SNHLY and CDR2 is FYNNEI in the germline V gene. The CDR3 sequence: CASSIQGTTYEQYF. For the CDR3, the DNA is TGTGCCAGCAGTATACAGGGTACGACCTACGAGCAGTACTTC.

The DNA for the CDR3 is TGCGCCAGCAGCCAAGAAATGTCTAGGACAGGAGGAAACACCATATATTTT. It is translated as CASSQEMSRTGGNTIYF. The V and J genes are TRBV4-3 and TRBJ1-3; 7 bases match TRBD1. The CDR3 is 17 amino acids. V shed 0 bases and J 4 bases; nucleotides not matched to a gene: 9. Germline V gives CDR1 LGHNA, CDR2 YSLEER.

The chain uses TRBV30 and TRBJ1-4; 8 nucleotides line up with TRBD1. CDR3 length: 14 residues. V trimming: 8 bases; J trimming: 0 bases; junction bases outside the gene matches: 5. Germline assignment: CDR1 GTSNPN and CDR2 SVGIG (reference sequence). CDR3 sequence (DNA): TGTGCCCTAGACAGGGGCACAACTAATGAAAAACTGTTTTTT. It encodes CALDRGTTNEKLFF.

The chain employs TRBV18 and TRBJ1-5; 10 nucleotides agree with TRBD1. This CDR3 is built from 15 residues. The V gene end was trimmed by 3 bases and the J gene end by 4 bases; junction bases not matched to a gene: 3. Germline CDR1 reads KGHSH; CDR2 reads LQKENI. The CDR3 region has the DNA TGTGCCAGCTCACCGCAGGGACAGGGGAATCAGCCCCAGCATTTT. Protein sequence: CASSPQGQGNQPQHF.

The CDR3 here is CASSGTGGRSYEQYF. The CDR3 bases are TGTGCCAGCAGCGGGACAGGGGGCCGGTCCTACGAGCAGTACTTC. J is TRBJ2-7 and V is TRBV5-4, with 12 bases that match TRBD1. V lost 4 bases to trimming and J lost 1 base; unmatched junction nucleotides: 3. This CDR3 spans 15 amino acids. Per germline, CDR1 SGHNT and CDR2 YYREEE (reference sequence).